The clone carrying this TCR beta chain was picked up a small number of times. Trimming took 0 bases from V and 0 from J, leaving 6 bases between them. Per the germline V gene, CDR1 is MNHEY and CDR2 is SVGAGI. The CDR3 runs 15 residues. This entry belongs to a study of blood T cell repertoires in COVID-19. Study-level information: Specimens from acute and convalescent COVID-19 originated in the United States, Italy and Spain.

Assay used: immunoSEQ multiplex PCR; TCRdb lists only in-frame clones, some missing. The top ten hold about 8.1% of the sample, which has 150,000 to 200,000 clones, 89% seen once. Participants came from about two dozen US areas, aged roughly 18 to 95 years. What the recovered Cohort 3 donors had was two negative PCRs, clearance, or symptom resolution. Sequencing input: PBMCs or T cells enriched from blood (not recorded which). V and J are TRBV6-5 and TRBJ1-3, with D uncertain. The clonotype was recovered from a woman younger than 35 who had recovered from COVID-19. This CDR3 reads CASSYSGNSGNTIYF. The CDR3, as DNA: TGTGCCAGCAGTTACTCGGGCAACTCTGGAAACACCATATATTTT.